This record looks at one T cell receptor (beta chain) sequence and its context. Its antigen is currently unknown. The data stem from a study of primary melanoma T cells and metastatic recurrence. The overall study: Samples were primary melanomas of stage T2 to T4.

The data were produced by immunoSEQ multiplex PCR, yet TCRdb's version contains in-frame clones alone and is incomplete. Of 500 or so clones listed, approximately 80% are singletons. Overall study results and limits: Regardless of ulceration, mitotic rate or nodal disease, >20% T-cell fraction appeared protective. Adding T-cell fraction to thickness reportedly best improved survival prediction.

Germline CDR1 reads SGHNT; CDR2 reads YENEEA. Trimming removed 3 bases at V and 0 bases at J, with 9 bases between. This CDR3 is built from 15 residues. The receptor comes from a human donor with melanoma. The sequencing sample was made of melanoma tumor tissue. V is TRBV11-3 and J is TRBJ1-3; a possible D gene is TRBD1 (6 bases). As DNA, the CDR3 is TGTGCCAGCAGCTTTGGACAGCTCTCTGGAAACACCATATATTTT. It is translated as CASSFGQLSGNTIYF. Full variable domain (outside the CDR3, taken from reference TRBV11-3 and TRBJ1-3): EAGVVQSPRYKIIEKKQPVAFWCNPISGHNTLYWYLQNLGQGPELLIRYENEEAVDDSQLPKDRFSAERLKGVDSTLKIQPAELGDSAVYLCASSFGQLSGNTIYFGEGSWLTVV.